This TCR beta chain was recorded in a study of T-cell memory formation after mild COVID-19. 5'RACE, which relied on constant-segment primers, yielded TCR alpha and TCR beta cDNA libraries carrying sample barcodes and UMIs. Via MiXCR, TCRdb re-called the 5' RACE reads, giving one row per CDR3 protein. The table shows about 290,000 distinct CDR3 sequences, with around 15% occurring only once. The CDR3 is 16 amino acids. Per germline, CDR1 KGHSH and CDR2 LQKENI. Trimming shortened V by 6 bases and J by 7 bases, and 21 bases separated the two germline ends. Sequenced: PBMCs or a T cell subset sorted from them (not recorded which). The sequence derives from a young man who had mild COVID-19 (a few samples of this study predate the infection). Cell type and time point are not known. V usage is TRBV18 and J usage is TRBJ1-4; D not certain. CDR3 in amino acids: CASSYTARGSSEKLFF. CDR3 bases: TGTGCCAGCTCCTACACCGCCCGGGGATCGAGTGAAAAACTGTTTTTT.